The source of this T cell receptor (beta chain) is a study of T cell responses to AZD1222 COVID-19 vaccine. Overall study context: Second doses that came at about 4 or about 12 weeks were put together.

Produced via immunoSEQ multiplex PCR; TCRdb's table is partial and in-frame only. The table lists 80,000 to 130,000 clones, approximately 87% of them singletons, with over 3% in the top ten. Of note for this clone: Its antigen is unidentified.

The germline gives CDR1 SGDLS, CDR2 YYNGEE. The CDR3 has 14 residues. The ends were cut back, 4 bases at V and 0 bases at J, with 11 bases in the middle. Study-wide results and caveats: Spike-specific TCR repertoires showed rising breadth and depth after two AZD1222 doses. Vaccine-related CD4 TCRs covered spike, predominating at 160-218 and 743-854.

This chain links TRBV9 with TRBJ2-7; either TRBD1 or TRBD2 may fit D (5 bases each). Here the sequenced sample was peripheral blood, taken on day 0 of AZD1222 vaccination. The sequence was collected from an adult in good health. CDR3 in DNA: TGTGCCAGCAGCCATTTGGGGACCTCCTACGAGCAGTACTTC. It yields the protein CASSHLGTSYEQYF.